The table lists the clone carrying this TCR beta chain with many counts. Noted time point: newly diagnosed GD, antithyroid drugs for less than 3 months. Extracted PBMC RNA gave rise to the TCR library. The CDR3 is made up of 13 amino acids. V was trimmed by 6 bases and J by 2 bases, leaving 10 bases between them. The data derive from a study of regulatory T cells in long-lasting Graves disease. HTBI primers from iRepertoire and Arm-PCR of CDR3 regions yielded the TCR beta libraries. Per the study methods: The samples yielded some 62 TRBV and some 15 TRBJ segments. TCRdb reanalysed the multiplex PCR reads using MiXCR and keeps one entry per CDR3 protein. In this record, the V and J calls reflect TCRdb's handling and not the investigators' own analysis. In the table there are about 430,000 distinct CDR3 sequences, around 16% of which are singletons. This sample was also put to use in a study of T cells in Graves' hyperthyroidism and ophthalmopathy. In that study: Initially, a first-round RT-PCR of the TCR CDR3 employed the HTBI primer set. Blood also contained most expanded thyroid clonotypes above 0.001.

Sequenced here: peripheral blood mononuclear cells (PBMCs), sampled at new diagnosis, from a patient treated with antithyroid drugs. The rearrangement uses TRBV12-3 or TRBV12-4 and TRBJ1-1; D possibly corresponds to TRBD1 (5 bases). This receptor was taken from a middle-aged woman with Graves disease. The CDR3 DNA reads TGTGCCAGCAGGCCCGACAGAAACACTGAAGCTTTCTTT. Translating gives CASRPDRNTEAFF.